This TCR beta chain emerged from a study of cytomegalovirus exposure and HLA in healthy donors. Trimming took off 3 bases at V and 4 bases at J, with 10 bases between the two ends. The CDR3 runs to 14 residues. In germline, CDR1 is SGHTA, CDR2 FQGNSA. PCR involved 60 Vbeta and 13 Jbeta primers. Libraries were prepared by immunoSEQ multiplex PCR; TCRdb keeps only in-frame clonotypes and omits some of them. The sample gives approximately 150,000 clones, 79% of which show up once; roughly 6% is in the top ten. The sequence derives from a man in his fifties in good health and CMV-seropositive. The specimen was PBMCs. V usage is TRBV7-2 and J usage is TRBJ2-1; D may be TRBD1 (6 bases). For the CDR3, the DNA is TGTGCCAGCAGCTTCAGACAGGCGTACAATGAGCAGTTCTTC. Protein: CASSFRQAYNEQFF.